The sequence of this TCR beta chain was determined in a study of shared clonotypes between healthy human individuals. This table comes from immunoSEQ multiplex PCR, and its TCRdb copy is limited to in-frame clones, with some not included. This sample carries around 990,000 clones, roughly 77% of them seen once, and the ten largest clones take roughly 0.83%. The germline CDR1 and CDR2 sequences are MNHEY and SVGAGI. Deletions cut 4 bases from V and 6 bases from J, with 6 bases between. CDR3 size: 11 residues. Sequencing was carried out using memory CD4+ T cells from PBMCs. Indicated subset: CD45RA-negative fraction. The TCR was taken from a man between 18 and 35 years old in good health. Some clones in this sample may be carry-over from other donors' samples. The chain has TRBV6-5 and TRBJ1-2; no definite D call. The CDR3 nucleotides are TGTGCCAGCAGTTCCTATAATGGCTACACCTTC. The encoded protein is CASSSYNGYTF.